This note documents a single T cell receptor beta chain sequence. The junction departs from the called germline gene at one end, perhaps through a read error. Other DNA sequences within the sample encode an identical CDR3. Only CD45RO-negative cells positively selected for CCR7 counted as naive CD8 cells, so terminally differentiated effector memory CD45RA+ cells were excluded. The data are from a study of shared clonotypes between healthy human individuals. The CDR3 loop spans 13 amino acids. The germline gives CDR1 LGHNA, CDR2 YSLEER. TCRdb's table, derived via immunoSEQ multiplex PCR, lists solely in-frame clones and lacks some. This sample has around 2,000,000 clones, with roughly 94% found just once.

V and J are TRBV4-3 and TRBJ2-1; D is unresolved. This TCR was recovered from a man between 18 and 29 years old in good health. Sequencing was carried out using naive CD8+ T cells sorted from blood. The DNA of the CDR3 is TGCGCCAGCAGCCAAGACTCCCACAATGAGCAGTTCTTC. This translates into CASSQDSHNEQFF.